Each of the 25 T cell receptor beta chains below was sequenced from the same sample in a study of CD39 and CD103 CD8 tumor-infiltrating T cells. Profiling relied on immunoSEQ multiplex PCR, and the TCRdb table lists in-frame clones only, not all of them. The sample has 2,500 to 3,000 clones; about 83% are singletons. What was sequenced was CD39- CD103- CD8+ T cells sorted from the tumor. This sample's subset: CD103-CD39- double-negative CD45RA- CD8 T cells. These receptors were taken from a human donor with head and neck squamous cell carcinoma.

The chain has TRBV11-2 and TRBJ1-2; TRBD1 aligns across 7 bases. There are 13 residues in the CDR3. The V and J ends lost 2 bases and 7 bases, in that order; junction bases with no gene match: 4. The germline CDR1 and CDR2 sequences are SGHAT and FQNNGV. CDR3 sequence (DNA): TGTGCCAGCAGCTTAAACAGGGGAAGTGGCTACACCTTC. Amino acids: CASSLNRGSGYTF.

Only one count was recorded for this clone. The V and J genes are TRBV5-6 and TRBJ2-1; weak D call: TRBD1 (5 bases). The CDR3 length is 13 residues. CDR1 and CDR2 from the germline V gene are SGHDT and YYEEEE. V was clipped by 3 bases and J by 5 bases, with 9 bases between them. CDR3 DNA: TGTGCCAGCAGCTGGGGCTCAGACAATGAGCAGTTCTTC. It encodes CASSWGSDNEQFF.

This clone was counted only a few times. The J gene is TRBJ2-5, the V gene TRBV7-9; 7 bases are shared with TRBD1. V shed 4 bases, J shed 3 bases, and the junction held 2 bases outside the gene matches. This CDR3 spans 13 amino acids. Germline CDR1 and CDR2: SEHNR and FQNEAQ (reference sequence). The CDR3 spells CASSWQGEETQYF. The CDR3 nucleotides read TGTGCCAGCAGCTGGCAGGGGGAAGAGACCCAGTACTTC.

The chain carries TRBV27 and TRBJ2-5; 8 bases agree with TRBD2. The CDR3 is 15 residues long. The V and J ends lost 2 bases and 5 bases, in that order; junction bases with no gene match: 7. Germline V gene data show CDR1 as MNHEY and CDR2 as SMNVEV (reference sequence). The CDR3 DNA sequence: TGTGCCAGCAGTTTAGACGGGGGGGCCTTGGAGACCCAGTACTTC. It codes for CASSLDGGALETQYF.

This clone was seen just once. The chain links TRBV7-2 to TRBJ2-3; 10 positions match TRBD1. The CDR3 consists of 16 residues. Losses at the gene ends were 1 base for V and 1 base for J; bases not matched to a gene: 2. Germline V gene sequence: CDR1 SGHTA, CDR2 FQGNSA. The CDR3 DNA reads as TGTGCCAGCAGCTTAGAAGGGACAGGGGGCACAGATACGCAGTATTTT. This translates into CASSLEGTGGTDTQYF.

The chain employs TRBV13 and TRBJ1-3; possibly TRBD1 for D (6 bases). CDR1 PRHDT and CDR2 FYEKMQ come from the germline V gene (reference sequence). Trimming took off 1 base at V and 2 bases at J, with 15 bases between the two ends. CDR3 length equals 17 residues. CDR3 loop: CASSLDGVRGPGNTIYF. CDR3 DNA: TGTGCCAGCAGCTTAGATGGCGTCAGGGGTCCTGGAAACACCATATATTTT.

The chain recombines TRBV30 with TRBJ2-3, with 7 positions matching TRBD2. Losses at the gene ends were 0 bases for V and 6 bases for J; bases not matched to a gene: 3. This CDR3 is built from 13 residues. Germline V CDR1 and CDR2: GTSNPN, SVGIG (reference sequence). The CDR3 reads CAWSVLATDTQYF. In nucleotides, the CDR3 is TGTGCCTGGAGTGTACTAGCGACGGATACGCAGTATTTT.

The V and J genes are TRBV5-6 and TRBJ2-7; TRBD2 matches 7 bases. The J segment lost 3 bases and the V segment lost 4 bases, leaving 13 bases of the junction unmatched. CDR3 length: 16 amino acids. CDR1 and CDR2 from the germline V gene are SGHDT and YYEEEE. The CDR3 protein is CASSLWGGRVNYEQYF. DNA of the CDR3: TGTGCCAGCAGCCTCTGGGGGGGGAGAGTTAACTACGAGCAGTACTTC.

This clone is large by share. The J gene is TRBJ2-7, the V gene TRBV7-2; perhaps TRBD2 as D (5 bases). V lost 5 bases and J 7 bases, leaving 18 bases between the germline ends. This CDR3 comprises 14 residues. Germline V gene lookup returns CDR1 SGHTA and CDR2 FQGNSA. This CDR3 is CASSQVLIPGEQYF. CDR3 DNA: TGTGCCAGCAGCCAAGTCCTCATACCGGGGGAGCAGTACTTC.

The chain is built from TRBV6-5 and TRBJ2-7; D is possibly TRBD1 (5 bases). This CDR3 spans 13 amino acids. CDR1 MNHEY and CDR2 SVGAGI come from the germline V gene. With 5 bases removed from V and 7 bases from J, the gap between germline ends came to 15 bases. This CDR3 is CASSTGVPWEQYF. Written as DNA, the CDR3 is TGTGCCAGCAGTACAGGAGTACCCTGGGAGCAGTACTTC.

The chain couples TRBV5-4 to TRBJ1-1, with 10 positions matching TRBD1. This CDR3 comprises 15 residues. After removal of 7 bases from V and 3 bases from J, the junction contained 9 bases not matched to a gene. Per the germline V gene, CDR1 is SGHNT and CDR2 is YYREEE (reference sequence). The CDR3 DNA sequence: TGTGCCAGCGGTGTTCCCGGGACAGGGGACACTGAAGCTTTCTTT. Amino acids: CASGVPGTGDTEAFF.

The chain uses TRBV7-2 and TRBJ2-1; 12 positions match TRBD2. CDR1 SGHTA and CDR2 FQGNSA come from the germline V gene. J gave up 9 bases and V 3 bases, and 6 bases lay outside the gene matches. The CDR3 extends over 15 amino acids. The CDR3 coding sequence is TGTGCCAGCAGCTTGCCTCTAGCGGGGGGGCGTGAGCAGTTCTTC. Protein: CASSLPLAGGREQFF.

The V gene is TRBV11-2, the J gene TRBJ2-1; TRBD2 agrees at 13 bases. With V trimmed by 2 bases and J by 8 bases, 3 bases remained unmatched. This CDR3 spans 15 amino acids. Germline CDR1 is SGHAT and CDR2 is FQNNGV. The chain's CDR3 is CASSLTLAGGDEQFF. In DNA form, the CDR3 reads TGTGCCAGCAGCTTAACACTAGCGGGGGGGGATGAGCAGTTCTTC.

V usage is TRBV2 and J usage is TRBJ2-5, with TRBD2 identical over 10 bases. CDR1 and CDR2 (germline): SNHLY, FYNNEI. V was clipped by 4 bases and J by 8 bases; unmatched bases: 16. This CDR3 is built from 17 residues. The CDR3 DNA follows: TGTGCCAGCAGTGTCCATCCAAGACCGCTAGCGGGGGTTACCCAGTACTTC. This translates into CASSVHPRPLAGVTQYF. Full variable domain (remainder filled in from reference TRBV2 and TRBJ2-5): EPEVTQTPSHQVTQMGQEVILRCVPISNHLYFYWYRQILGQKVEFLVSFYNNEISEKSEIFDDQFSVERPDGSNFTLKIRSTKLEDSAMYFCASSVHPRPLAGVTQYFGPGTRLLVL.

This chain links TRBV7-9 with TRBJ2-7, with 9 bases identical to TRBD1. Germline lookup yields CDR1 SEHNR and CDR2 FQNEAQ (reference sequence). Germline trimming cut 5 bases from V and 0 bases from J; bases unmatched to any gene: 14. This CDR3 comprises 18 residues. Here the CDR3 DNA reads TGTGCCAGCAGCGCGGCTGAGGGACAGGGCCCCTTCTCCTACGAGCAGTACTTC. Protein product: CASSAAEGQGPFSYEQYF. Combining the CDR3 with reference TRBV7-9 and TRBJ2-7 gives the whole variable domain DTGVSQNPRHKITKRGQNVTFRCDPISEHNRLYWYRQTLGQGPEFLTYFQNEAQLEKSRLLSDRFSAERPKGSFSTLEIQRTEQGDSAMYLCASSAAEGQGPFSYEQYFGPGTRLTVT.

The CDR3 reads CASSQVLQAGEQYF. The DNA of the CDR3 is TGCGCCAGCAGCCAAGTCTTACAGGCGGGGGAGCAGTACTTC. The chain is built from TRBV4-3 and TRBJ2-7, with D perhaps TRBD2 (6 bases). The CDR3 contains 14 residues. The V end lost 1 base, the J end lost 7 bases, and 14 bases lay between the germline ends. Germline lookup yields CDR1 LGHNA and CDR2 YSLEER.

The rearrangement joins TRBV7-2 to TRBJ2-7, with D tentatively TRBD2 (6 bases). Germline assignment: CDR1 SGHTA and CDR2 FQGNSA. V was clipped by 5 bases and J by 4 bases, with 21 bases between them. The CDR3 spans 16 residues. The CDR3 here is CASSPEEGPRVYEQYF. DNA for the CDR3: TGTGCCAGCAGCCCAGAGGAGGGGCCCAGGGTTTACGAGCAGTACTTC.

This CDR3 reads CASSQVWDGSARLARYEQYF. The CDR3 nucleotides read TGTGCCAGCAGCCAAGTTTGGGATGGGTCGGCGAGACTAGCGAGATACGAGCAGTACTTC. The J gene is TRBJ2-7, the V gene TRBV14, with TRBD2 identical over 8 bases. CDR3 length: 20 amino acids. V lost 1 base, J lost 4 bases, and 21 bases stayed unmatched. Germline CDR1 SGHDN, CDR2 FVKESK.

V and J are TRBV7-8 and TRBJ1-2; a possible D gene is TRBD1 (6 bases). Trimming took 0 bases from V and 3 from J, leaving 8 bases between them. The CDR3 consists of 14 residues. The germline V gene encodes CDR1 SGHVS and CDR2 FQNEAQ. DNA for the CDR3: TGTGCCAGCAGCTTAGCACAGGGAGACTATGGCTACACCTTC. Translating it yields CASSLAQGDYGYTF.

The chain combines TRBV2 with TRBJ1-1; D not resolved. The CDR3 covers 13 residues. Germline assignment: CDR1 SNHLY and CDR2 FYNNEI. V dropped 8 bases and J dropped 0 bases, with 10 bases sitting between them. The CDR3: CASVGVMNTEAFF. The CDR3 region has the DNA TGTGCCAGCGTCGGAGTAATGAACACTGAAGCTTTCTTT.

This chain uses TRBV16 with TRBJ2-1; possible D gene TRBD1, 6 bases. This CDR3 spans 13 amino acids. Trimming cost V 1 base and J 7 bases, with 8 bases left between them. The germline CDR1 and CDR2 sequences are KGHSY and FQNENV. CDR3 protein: CASSQFRGNEQFF. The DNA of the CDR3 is TGTGCCAGCAGCCAATTTAGGGGGAATGAGCAGTTCTTC. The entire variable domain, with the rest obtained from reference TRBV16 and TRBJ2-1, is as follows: GEEVAQTPKHLVRGEGQKAKLYCAPIKGHSYVFWYQQVLKNEFKFLISFQNENVFDETGMPKERFSAKCLPNSPCSLEIQATKLEDSAVYFCASSQFRGNEQFFGPGTRLTVL.

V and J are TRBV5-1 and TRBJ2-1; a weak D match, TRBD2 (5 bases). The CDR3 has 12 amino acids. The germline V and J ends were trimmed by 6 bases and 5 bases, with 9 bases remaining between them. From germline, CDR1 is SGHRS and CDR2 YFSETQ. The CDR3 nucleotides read TGCGCCAGCAATCTAGCTGACAATGAGCAGTTCTTC. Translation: CASNLADNEQFF.

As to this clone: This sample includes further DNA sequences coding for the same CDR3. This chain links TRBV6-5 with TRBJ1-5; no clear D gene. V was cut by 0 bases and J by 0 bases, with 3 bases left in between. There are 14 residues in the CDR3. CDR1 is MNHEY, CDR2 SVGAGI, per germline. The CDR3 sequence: CASSYSYSNQPQHF. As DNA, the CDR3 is TGTGCCAGCAGTTACTCGTATAGCAATCAGCCCCAGCATTTT.

In nucleotides, the CDR3 is TGTGCCAGTAGGTCACAGGGGTTCTATGAAGCTTTCTTT. Its protein product is CASRSQGFYEAFF. The rearrangement uses TRBV19 and TRBJ1-1, with TRBD1 matching 7 bases. V trimming: 6 bases; J trimming: 7 bases; junction bases outside the gene matches: 8. The CDR3 loop spans 13 amino acids. Looked up from germline, CDR1 is LNHDA and CDR2 is SQIVND (reference sequence). The full variable domain, with the rest looked up from reference TRBV19 and TRBJ1-1, is DGGITQSPKYLFRKEGQNVTLSCEQNLNHDAMYWYRQDPGQGLRLIYYSQIVNDFQKGDIAEGYSVSREKKESFPLTVTSAQKNPTAFYLCASRSQGFYEAFFGQGTRLTVV.

In nucleotides, the CDR3 is TGTGCCAGCAGCTTGGGGCAGGGTGCCTACGAGCAGTACTTC. Translated: CASSLGQGAYEQYF. The chain is built from TRBV5-4 and TRBJ2-7; D is perhaps TRBD1 (5 bases). The CDR3 extends over 14 amino acids. Germline V gives CDR1 SGHNT, CDR2 YYREEE (reference sequence). The V gene lost 0 bases and the J gene lost 2 bases, with 9 bases spanning the gap.